The clone carrying this TCR beta chain appeared a few times. Per the original methods: Amplification of reference gene primers was used by the study to estimate nucleated cell counts. Profiled with immunoSEQ multiplex PCR; TCRdb holds only in-frame clones, not every one. The V and J calls and clone size are taken from that table; D and trimming were inferred from the DNA. The sample lists around 150,000 clones; about four fifths were seen once. This sample is part of a study of blood T cell repertoires in COVID-19. In the study overall: Samples representing acute and convalescent COVID-19 were sourced from the United States, Italy and Spain. PBMCs, B-cell-depleted T cells, or T cells provided the cDNA or gDNA that made up the material.

V lost 5 bases to trimming and J lost 5 bases, with 15 bases between them. The germline gives CDR1 MNHEY, CDR2 SVGAGI. The CDR3 consists of 14 residues. This rearrangement joins TRBV6-5 to TRBJ1-2; D is perhaps TRBD1 (6 bases). Sequences were obtained from PBMCs or T cells enriched from blood (not recorded which). The receptor was isolated from a woman aged 55-75 years who had recovered from COVID-19. The DNA of the CDR3 is TGTGCCAGCAGTACTCCGGACAGCAAGTATGGCTACACCTTC. Protein product: CASSTPDSKYGYTF.